This TCR beta chain was sequenced during a study of molecular identifiers for immune sequencing clone quantification (dated by TCRdb to 2016 to 2019). At the level of the whole study: For a replicate experiment, RNA from approximately 20,000 or 100,000 naive CD8 T cells was divided into five aliquots, and four of the five aliquots were sequenced. CD8 T cells were used in a methods study to benchmark molecular-identifier clustering-based TCR repertoire sequencing (MIDCIRS) and TCR RNA copy counting. The full study reports these points: Highly expanded clone sizes could be underestimated because identical TCR molecules may share a barcode. Even against a background of around 900,000 naive CD8 T cells, spiked-in Jurkat TCR RNA amounting to a single cell's worth was reported to be detectable. Modeling indicated about 3 TCR RNA copies recovered per cell, compared with about 9.4 by digital PCR, which implies a capture efficiency of 25% to 35%. The naive libraries included spiked-in Jurkat TCR RNA (about nine copies' worth), and this RNA is not part of the donor repertoire. In CMV-specific effector cells, clones with more than 20 RNA copies accounted for over 97% of molecules, whereas in naive cells such clones accounted for under 1%. Without barcode sub-clustering, chimeric consensus sequences inflated TCR diversity; chimeras reached as high as 47%.

Libraries of naive CD8 T cells were generated from roughly 20,000 to 1,000,000 sorted cells, with 10%, 30% or 50% of the purified RNA used. Naive CD8 T cells were FACS-sorted as CD8+CD4-CCR7+CD45RA+ on a BD FACSAria II into RLT Plus buffer. To test detection sensitivity, Jurkat RNA equal to under 13 TCR copies was added to samples of 20,000-1,000,000 naive CD8 T cells. Enrichment of CD8 T cells was done with RosetteSep CD8+ T Cell Enrichment Cocktail plus Ficoll-Paque, and ACK red cell lysis came afterward. This clonotype was picked up many times. Its recognized antigen is unknown. The record has no base qualities; no much larger clone is one base away. Library generation was performed with PCR. TCRdb records Illumina HiSeq 4000 as the sequencer. Preparation of bulk TCR libraries followed a previously described approach, with the TCR primers listed in Table S5. The Qiagen AllPrep DNA/RNA kit was used to purify total RNA. Before analysis, reads from multiple sequencing runs of one library were combined. The original methods were these. Reads were retained only if the reads had an exact TCR constant sequence, and the retained reads were trimmed to 150 nt and grouped according to their 12-nt molecular barcodes. Reads in each barcode group were sub-clustered using a 15% Levenshtein threshold, and a quality-weighted consensus sequence was built for each RNA molecule. Non-functional sequences were excluded, and lower-count sequences lying one edit away from another sequence were also excluded. On the basis of fitting two negative binomial distributions, barcode sub-clusters with fewer than 20% of the maximum read count were discarded. TCRdb cleaned the public reads at Q25 with fastp, built clones with MiXCR and kept in-frame beta chains. Every distinct CDR3 protein forms one entry, paired with its most common genes and DNA. These V and J calls originate from TCRdb's pipeline instead of the authors' own analysis. This sample gives about 640,000 distinct CDR3 sequences in total; 15% to 20% of them show up just once. 0.75% to 0.95% of the sample comes from the top ten.

V was cut back by 3 bases and J by 4 bases, leaving a gap of 5 bases between them. The CDR3 covers 12 residues, taking in both the cysteine and the phenylalanine. The only DNA kept is the CDR3, 36 bases in frame from the first base. The germline V gene (reference sequence) sets CDR1 to LNHDA and CDR2 to SQIVND. The chain joins TRBV19 to TRBJ2-3, with no confidently assigned D gene. This receptor was obtained from a human donor in good health. Some libraries in this study had Jurkat cell RNA spiked in. Sequenced input: naive CD8+ T cells from blood, with Jurkat cell RNA spiked in. The cell subset or site label for this specimen denotes: FACS-sorted CD8+CD4-CCR7+CD45RA+ naive T cells. This receptor carries the CDR3 CASSIAADTQYF. The DNA is TGTGCCAGTAGTATTGCAGCAGATACGCAGTATTTT.